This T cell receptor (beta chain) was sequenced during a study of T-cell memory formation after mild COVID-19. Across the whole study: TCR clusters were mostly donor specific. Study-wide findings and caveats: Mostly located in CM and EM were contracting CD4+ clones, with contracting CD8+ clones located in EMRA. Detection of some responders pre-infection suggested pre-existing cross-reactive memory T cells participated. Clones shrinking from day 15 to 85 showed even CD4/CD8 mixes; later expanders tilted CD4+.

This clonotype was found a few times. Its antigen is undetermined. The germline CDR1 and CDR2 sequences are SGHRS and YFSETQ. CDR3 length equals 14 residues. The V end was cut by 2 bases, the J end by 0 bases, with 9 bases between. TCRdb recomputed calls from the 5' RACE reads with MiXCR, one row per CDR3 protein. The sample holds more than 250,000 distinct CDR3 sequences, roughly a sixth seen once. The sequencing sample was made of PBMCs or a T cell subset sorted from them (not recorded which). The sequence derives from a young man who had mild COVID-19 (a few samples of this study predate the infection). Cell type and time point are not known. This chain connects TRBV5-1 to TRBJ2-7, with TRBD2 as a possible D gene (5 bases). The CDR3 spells CASSFGGGSYEQYF. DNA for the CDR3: TGCGCCAGCAGCTTCGGCGGAGGCTCCTACGAGCAGTACTTC.